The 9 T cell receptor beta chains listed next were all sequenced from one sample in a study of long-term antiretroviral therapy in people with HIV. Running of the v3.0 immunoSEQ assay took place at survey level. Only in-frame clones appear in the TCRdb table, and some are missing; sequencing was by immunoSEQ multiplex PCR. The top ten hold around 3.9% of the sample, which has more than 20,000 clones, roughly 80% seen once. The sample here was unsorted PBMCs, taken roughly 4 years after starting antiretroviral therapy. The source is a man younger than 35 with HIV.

CDR3 nucleotides: TGTGCCAGCAGTACTTCCAGGGGCGGAAACATTCAGTACTTC. Translating it yields CASSTSRGGNIQYF. This sequence joins TRBV6-5 and TRBJ2-4, with D tentatively TRBD1 (6 bases). V was clipped by 5 bases and J by 6 bases, with 14 bases between them. CDR3 size: 14 residues. Germline CDR1 and CDR2: MNHEY and SVGAGI.

DNA of the CDR3: TGTGCCAGCTCACCGGAGACTAGCGGGGGGGCAGATACGCAGTATTTT. Encoded protein: CASSPETSGGADTQYF. The V and J genes are TRBV18 and TRBJ2-3; 14 nucleotides align to TRBD2. The ends lost 3 bases at V and 4 bases at J; junction bases unmatched: 3. The CDR3 has 16 amino acids. Germline CDR1 reads KGHSH; CDR2 reads LQKENI.

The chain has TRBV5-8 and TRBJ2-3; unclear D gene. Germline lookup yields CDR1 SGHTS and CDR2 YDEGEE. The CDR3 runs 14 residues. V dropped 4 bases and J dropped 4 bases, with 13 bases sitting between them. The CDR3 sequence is CASSRRRPADTQYF. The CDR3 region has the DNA TGTGCCAGCAGCCGCCGAAGGCCGGCAGATACGCAGTATTTT.

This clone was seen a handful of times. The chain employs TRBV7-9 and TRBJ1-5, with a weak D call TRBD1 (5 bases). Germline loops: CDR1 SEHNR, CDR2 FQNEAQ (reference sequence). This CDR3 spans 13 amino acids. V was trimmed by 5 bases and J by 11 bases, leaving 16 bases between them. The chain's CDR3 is CASSQGSPGTQHF. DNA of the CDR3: TGTGCCAGCAGCCAAGGTTCCCCAGGGACCCAGCATTTT.

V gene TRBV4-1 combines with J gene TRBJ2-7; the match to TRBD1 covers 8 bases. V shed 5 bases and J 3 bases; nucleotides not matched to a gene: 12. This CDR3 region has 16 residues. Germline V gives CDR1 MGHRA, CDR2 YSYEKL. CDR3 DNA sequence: TGCGCCAGCAGCTCTACCTCGACAGGGGAAAGCTACGAGCAGTACTTC. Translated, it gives CASSSTSTGESYEQYF.

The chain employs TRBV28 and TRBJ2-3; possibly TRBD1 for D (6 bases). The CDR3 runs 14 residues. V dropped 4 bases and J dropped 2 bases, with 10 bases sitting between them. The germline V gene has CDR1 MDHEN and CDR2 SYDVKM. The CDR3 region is CASSSSGDTDTQYF. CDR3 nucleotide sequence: TGTGCCAGCAGTTCCTCAGGGGACACAGATACGCAGTATTTT. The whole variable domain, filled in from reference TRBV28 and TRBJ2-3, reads DVKVTQSSRYLVKRTGEKVFLECVQDMDHENMFWYRQDPGLGLRLIYFSYDVKMKEKGDIPEGYSVSREKKERFSLILESASTNQTSMYLCASSSSGDTDTQYFGPGTRLTVL.

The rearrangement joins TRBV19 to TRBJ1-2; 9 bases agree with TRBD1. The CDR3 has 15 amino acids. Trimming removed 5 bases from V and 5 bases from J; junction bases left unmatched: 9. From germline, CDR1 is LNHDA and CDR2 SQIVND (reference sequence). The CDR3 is CASSAAGQGSYGYTF. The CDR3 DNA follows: TGTGCCAGTAGTGCAGCGGGACAGGGTTCATATGGCTACACCTTC.

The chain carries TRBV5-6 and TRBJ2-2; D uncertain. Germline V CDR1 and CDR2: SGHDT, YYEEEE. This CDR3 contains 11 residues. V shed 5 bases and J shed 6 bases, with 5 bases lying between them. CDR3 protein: CASSHPGELFF. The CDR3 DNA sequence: TGTGCCAGCAGTCATCCCGGGGAGCTGTTTTTT.

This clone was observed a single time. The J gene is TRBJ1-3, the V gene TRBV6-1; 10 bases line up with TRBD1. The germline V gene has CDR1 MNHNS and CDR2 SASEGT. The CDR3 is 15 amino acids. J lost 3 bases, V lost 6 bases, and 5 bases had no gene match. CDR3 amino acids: CASRPGQGGGNTIYF. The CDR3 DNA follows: TGTGCCAGCAGACCCGGACAGGGGGGTGGAAACACCATATATTTT.